Detailed here is one T cell receptor beta chain. This sample was included in a study of blood T cell repertoires in COVID-19. Overall study: COVID-19 samples, acute and convalescent, were from the United States, Italy and Spain. The cDNA or gDNA used as material had been derived from T cells, B-cell-depleted T cells, or PBMCs.

The repertoire was sequenced with immunoSEQ multiplex PCR; TCRdb's copy has only in-frame clones and lacks some. The table has some 110,000 clones, about 90% seen once. This CDR3 has 14 amino acids. The germline CDR1 and CDR2 sequences are SGHRS and YFSETQ. Trimming took 0 bases from V and 1 from J, leaving 7 bases between them. The genes are TRBV5-1 and TRBJ1-1, with a possible D match to TRBD1 (5 bases). This clonotype was obtained from a man between 65 and 80 years old who had recovered from COVID-19. The sequenced sample consisted of peripheral blood. CDR3 sequence: CASSLVDRNTEAFF. DNA for the CDR3: TGCGCCAGCAGCTTGGTCGACAGGAACACTGAAGCTTTCTTT.